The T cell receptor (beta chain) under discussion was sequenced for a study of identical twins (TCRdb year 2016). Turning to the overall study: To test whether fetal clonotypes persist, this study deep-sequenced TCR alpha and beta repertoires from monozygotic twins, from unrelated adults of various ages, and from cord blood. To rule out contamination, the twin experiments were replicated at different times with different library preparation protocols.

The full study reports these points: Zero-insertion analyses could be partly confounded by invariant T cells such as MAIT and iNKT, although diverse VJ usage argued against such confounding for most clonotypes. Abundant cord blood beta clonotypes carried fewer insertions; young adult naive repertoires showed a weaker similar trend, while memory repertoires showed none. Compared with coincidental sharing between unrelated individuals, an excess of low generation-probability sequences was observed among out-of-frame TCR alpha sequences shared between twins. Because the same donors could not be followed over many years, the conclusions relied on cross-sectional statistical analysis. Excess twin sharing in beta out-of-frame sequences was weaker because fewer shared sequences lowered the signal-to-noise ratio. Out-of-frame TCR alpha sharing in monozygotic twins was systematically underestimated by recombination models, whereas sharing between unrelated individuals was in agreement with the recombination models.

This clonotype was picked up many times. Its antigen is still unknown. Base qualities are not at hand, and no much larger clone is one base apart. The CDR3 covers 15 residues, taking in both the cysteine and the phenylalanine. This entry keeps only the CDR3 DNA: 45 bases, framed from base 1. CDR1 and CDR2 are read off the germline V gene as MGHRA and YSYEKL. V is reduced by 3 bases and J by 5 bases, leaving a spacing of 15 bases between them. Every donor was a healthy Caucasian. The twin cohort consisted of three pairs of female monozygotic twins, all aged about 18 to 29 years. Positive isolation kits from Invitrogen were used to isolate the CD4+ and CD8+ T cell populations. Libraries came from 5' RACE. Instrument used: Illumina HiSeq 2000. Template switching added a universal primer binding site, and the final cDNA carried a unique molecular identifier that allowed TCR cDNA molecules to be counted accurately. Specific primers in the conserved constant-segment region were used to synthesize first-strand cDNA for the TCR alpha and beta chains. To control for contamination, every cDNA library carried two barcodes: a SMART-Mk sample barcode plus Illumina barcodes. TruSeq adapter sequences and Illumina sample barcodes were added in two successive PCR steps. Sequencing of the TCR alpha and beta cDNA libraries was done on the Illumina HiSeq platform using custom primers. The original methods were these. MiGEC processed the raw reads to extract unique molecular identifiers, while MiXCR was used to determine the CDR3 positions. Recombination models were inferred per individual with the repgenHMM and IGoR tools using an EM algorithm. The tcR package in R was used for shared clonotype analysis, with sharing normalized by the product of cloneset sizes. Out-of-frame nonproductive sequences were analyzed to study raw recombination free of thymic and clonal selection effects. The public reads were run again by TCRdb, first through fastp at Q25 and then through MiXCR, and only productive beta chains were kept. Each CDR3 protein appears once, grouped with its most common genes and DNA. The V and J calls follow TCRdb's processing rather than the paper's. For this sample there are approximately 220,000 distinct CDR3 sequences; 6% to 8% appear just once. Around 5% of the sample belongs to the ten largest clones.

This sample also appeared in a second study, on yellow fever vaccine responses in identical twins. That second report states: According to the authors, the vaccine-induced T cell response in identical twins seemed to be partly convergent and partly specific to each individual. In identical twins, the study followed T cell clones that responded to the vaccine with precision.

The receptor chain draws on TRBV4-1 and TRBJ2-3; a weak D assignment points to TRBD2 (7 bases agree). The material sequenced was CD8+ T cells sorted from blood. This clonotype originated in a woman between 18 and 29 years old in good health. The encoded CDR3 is CASSQSRGAVDTQYF. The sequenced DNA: TGCGCCAGCAGCCAGTCCCGGGGGGCAGTAGATACGCAGTATTTT.